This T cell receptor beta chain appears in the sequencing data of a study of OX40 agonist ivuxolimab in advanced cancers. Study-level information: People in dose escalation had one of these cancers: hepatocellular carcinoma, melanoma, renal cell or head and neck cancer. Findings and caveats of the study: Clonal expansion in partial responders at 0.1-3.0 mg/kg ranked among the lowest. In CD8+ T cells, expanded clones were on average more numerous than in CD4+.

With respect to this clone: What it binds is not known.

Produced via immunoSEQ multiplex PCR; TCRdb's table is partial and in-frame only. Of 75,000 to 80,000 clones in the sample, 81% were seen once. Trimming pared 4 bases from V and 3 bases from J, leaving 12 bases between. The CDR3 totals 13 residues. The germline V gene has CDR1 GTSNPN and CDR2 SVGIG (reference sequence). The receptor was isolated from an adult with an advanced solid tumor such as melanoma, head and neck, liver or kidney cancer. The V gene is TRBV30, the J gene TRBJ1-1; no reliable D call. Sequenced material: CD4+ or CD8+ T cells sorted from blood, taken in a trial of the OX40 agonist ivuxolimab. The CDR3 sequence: CAWISDRDTEAFF. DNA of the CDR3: TGTGCCTGGATATCTGACCGAGACACTGAAGCTTTCTTT.